This T cell receptor beta chain stems from a study of regulatory T cells in long-lasting Graves disease. Study conclusions and caveats: Among samples with persistent disease, TRBV28, TRBJ1-2 and TRBJ2-5 were favored.

Trimming removed 6 bases at V and 0 bases at J, with 9 bases between. Per germline, CDR1 MNHNS and CDR2 SASEGT. CDR3 size: 15 residues. Sample time point: newly diagnosed GD, antithyroid drugs for less than 3 months. Construction of the TCR library relied on RNA isolated from PBMCs. EDTA tubes received approximately 9.8 milliliters of drawn peripheral blood. This clonotype was found a few times. Its antigen remains unidentified. Arm-PCR with iRepertoire HTBI primers amplified the CDR3 regions for these TCR beta libraries. Per the original data handling: Across all samples, about 62 TRBV segments and 14 TRBJ segments were identified. MiXCR, run by TCRdb on the multiplex PCR reads, gives a single entry per CDR3 protein. The V and J calls follow TCRdb's processing rather than the paper's. This sample yields roughly 420,000 distinct CDR3 sequences, of which around 15% are seen a single time; approximately 19% belongs to the top ten.

Another study also made use of these data, one on T cells in Graves' hyperthyroidism and ophthalmopathy. That report adds: Recently diagnosed hyperthyroidism of less than 2 months' duration affected patients aged 18 to 65.

This clonotype originated in a woman in her fifties or sixties with Graves disease. Material: peripheral blood mononuclear cells (PBMCs), obtained at new diagnosis, from a patient treated with antithyroid drugs. The V call is TRBV6-1, the J call TRBJ1-6; a weak D match, TRBD1 (6 bases). Written as DNA, the CDR3 is TGTGCCAGCAGAACAGGGAGCTCCTATAATTCACCCCTCCACTTT. It translates to CASRTGSSYNSPLHF.